This TCR beta chain was profiled in a study of shared clonotypes between healthy human individuals (dated by TCRdb to the early 2020s). For the study in its entirety: The cohort included three men and a couple of women between 18 and 49 years of age. For each donor, CD4 naive and CD4 memory were each given three plates, CD8 naive was given two plates, and CD8 memory was given one plate. To estimate repertoire size and how much clonotypes are shared between individuals, the study performed deep sequencing of blood TCR repertoires from a few healthy adults. To increase sequencing depth and limit assay-specific biases, TCR repertoire library preparation and sequencing were carried out by different laboratories using diverse techniques. Per donor, leukapheresis produced somewhere between about 0.85 and 9.5 billion PBMCs.

Using the deep immunoSEQ assay, TCR CDR3 regions were amplified from genomic DNA by multiplex PCR. Genomic DNA extracted from each cell subset was distributed evenly over all wells of several immunoSEQ 96-well plates, and each plate served as one replicate. Each replicate PCR for sorted subsets received approximately 220 ng genomic DNA, equal to 30,000 or so T cell genomes. The purified libraries were quantified using a Qubit 3.0 fluorometer, sized with a Bioanalyzer 2100, and then quantified again using the KAPA Library Quantification kit. A separate single-read 150-cycle Illumina NextSeq 550 flow cell was used to sequence each immunoSEQ 96-well plate. The paper's processing steps were these. Because the immunoSEQ output held only junctional sequences and lacked quality scores, the filtering could not match the filtering applied to full-length reads. To assign V/J genes and CDR3, sequences were annotated against IMGT germline references using PyIR, a Python wrapper for IgBLAST v1.9. Any read was removed if the V/J assignment was weak (E-value above 1e-6), the CDR3 was missing, or the read contained stop codons, out-of-frame junctions, or ambiguous translated residues. V3J clonotypes were defined as sequences sharing the same inferred V gene, J gene, and CDR3 amino acid sequence. Percentage overlap between repertoires was calculated by dividing the number of shared unique clonotypes by the size of the smaller repertoire. Three approaches were used to assess repertoire richness: RTK rarefaction, the Chao1 estimator, and Recon v2.1 estimates of unobserved clonotypes. Generation probabilities were computed with OLGA for all TCRbeta clonotypes obtained by the gDNA method from several donors. TCRdb stores this immuneACCESS table with in-frame sequences only. Part of the clones is absent; in the studies checked, under half of the shortfall reflects unresolved V genes, and no reason is known for the rest. The DNA was the basis for D and trimming; V, J and clone size are from that table. The sample contains around 1.9 million clones, 93% of them found a single time. The ten largest clones represent more than 1.5% of the sample.

Study-wide conclusions, independent of this receptor: Even with the large sequencing depth, rarefaction of the sorted-subset datasets indicated that sequencing was incomplete. Pairwise subsampling led to the expectation that sequencing depth would affect the degree of clonotype sharing among donors. Naive subsets generally had larger estimated clonotype richness than memory subsets. Because the study included a small number of donors, the genetic and exposure-history diversity represented was limited. Sampling was limited to blood, and TCR repertoires in tissue likely differ from TCR repertoires in blood. Compared with non-shared clonotypes, clonotypes shared by all four sorted-subset donors had higher generation probabilities. Across a few donors, about 5% of naive CD4, approximately 3.6% of naive CD8, 2% to 2.5% of memory CD4, and under 0.45% of memory CD8 clonotypes were shared.

A remark on this clone: It lacks a known antigen. Base-call qualities are not available, and no considerably larger clone is one nucleotide away.

CD8 naive samples were CD45RO-negative cells positively selected for CCR7, giving a CD45RA+CCR7+ population that excluded TemRA cells. Healthy HIV-negative adults with no recently reported acute infections or vaccinations were included as donors. Only Caucasian adults living in Nashville, Tennessee, USA were represented among the donors. Blood was obtained by leukapheresis, after which PBMCs were separated by Ficoll-Histopaque density gradient centrifugation and cryopreserved in liquid nitrogen vapor phase. Analytical flow cytometry was used to check the purity and quantity of every magnetically sorted T cell population. Genomic DNA was isolated from each sorted fraction and quantified by UV absorbance on a Nanodrop 2000c. The clonotype comes from a man between 18 and 29 years old in good health. Some clones in this sample may be carry-over from other donors' samples. Sequenced input: naive CD8+ T cells from PBMCs. Explained via the paper, the cell subset or site label denotes: CD45RA+CCR7+.

The sequenced DNA: TGTGCCAGCAGCGTAGACACGACAGCTGGAAACACCATATATTTT. The translation is CASSVDTTAGNTIYF. Rearrangement joined TRBV9 to TRBJ1-3; a weak D assignment points to TRBD1 (5 bases agree). A distance of 9 bases separates the germline ends of V and J, which lose 0 bases and 2 bases respectively. The CDR3 sequence holds 15 residues, the cysteine and phenylalanine included. The kept DNA is CDR3 alone, 45 bases in frame from the first base. CDR1 and CDR2, looked up from the germline V gene, are SGDLS and YYNGEE.